This TCR beta chain was recorded in a study of identical twins. Germline loops: CDR1 DFQATT, CDR2 SNEGSKA (reference sequence). The V gene end was trimmed by 6 bases and the J gene end by 5 bases; junction bases not matched to a gene: 9. The CDR3 is made up of 15 amino acids. This clonotype turned up a few times. From the 5' RACE reads, TCRdb called clonotypes with MiXCR, one entry per CDR3 protein. Of approximately 500,000 distinct CDR3 sequences listed, nearly 15% are singletons. These data also formed part of another study, on yellow fever vaccine responses in identical twins.

The sequence came from a woman between 18 and 30 years old in good health. This rearrangement joins TRBV20-1 to TRBJ2-1; 11 bases align to TRBD2. Specimen: CD4+ T cells sorted from blood. CDR3 nucleotides: TGCAGTGCAAGCCTTACTAGCGGGAGCCACAATGAGCAGTTCTTC. Protein: CSASLTSGSHNEQFF.